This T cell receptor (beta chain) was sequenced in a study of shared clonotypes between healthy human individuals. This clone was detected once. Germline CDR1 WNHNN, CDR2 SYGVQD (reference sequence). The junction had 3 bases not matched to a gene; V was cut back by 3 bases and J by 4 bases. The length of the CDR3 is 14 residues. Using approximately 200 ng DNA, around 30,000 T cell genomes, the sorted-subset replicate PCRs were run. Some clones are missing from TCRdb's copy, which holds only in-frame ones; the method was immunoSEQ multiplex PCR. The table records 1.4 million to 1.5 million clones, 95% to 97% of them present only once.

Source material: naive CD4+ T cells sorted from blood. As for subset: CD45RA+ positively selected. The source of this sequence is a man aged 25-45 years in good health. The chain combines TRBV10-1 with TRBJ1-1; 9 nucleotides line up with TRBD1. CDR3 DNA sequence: TGCGCCAGCAGTGAACAGGGGGCCGCCACTGAAGCTTTCTTT. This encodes CASSEQGAATEAFF.